The next 5 T cell receptor beta chains were all read from a single sample in a study of T cells in Graves' hyperthyroidism and ophthalmopathy. There were TCR beta CDR3 regions amplified from RNA transcripts. The HTBI primer set served for first-round RT-PCR of the TCR CDR3. Using its own MiXCR run on the multiplex PCR reads, TCRdb lists one record per CDR3 protein. Here the sample spans around 600,000 distinct CDR3 sequences, roughly 15% being singletons. Material for sequencing was blood. The receptors come from a woman aged 45-65 years with Graves' ophthalmopathy.

This clonotype was counted only a few times. Relative to the germline gene, one junction end is altered; a read error may explain this. The rearrangement joins TRBV7-7 to TRBJ2-2; possible D gene TRBD2, 5 bases. The germline V gene has CDR1 SSHAT and CDR2 FNYEAQ (reference sequence). The CDR3 consists of 13 residues. CDR3 bases: TGTGCTAGCAGCACACAGAGGGACGGGGAGCTGTTTTTT. Translation gives CASSTQRDGELFF.

At least ten counts were recorded for this clonotype. The chain combines TRBV18 with TRBJ2-2; weak D call: TRBD1 (6 bases). The CDR3 runs 15 residues. Trimming removed 0 bases at V and 2 bases at J, with 7 bases between. The germline CDR1 and CDR2 sequences are KGHSH and LQKENI. The CDR3 is CASSPPDRNTGELFF. CDR3 nucleotide sequence: TGTGCCAGCTCACCACCGGACAGAAACACCGGGGAGCTGTTTTTT.

The chain joins TRBV7-2 to TRBJ2-1, with D maybe TRBD2 (5 bases). The CDR3 contains 12 residues. The V and J ends lost 5 bases and 10 bases respectively, with 12 bases between them. Germline-derived CDR1 and CDR2 are SGHTA and FQGNSA. DNA of the CDR3: TGTGCCAGCAGCCCAATTACGGGGGAGCAGTTCTTC. It specifies CASSPITGEQFF.

At least ten counts were recorded for this clonotype. This chain uses TRBV5-1 with TRBJ2-7, with D maybe TRBD1 (5 bases). The germline V and J ends were trimmed by 3 bases and 1 base, with 14 bases remaining between them. The germline CDR1 and CDR2 sequences are SGHRS and YFSETQ. The CDR3 runs 15 residues. CDR3 nucleotide sequence: TGCGCCAGCAGCTCGCTTCAGGGTGGGTCCTACGAGCAGTACTTC. Amino acid sequence: CASSSLQGGSYEQYF.

This clonotype was seen at least ten times. The J gene is TRBJ2-7, the V gene TRBV5-1; 8 bases align to TRBD2. J lost 2 bases, V lost 0 bases, and 7 bases had no gene match. The CDR3 has 16 amino acids. Germline CDR1 SGHRS, CDR2 YFSETQ. CDR3 sequence: CASSLDPAGGAYEQYF. CDR3 DNA sequence: TGCGCCAGCAGCTTGGATCCCGCGGGAGGTGCCTACGAGCAGTACTTC.